The 32 T cell receptor beta chains below all came from one sample that was sequenced in a study of siplizumab effects on memory and regulatory T cells. Only in-frame clones appear in the TCRdb table, and some are missing; sequencing was by immunoSEQ multiplex PCR. The data contain 90,000 to 95,000 clones, 93% of them seen just once; the ten biggest clones take up approximately 5.9%. Sequenced material: CD8+ T cells sorted from blood. The receptors were gathered from a human donor in good health.

This chain joins TRBV4-1 and TRBJ1-1; 7 nucleotides match TRBD1. V shed 1 base and J 1 base; nucleotides not matched to a gene: 12. The germline CDR1 and CDR2 sequences are MGHRA and YSYEKL. This CDR3 region has 18 residues. The CDR3 loop is CASSQAIRGGGGNTEAFF. The CDR3 coding sequence is TGCGCCAGCAGCCAAGCCATTAGGGGAGGGGGCGGGAACACTGAAGCTTTCTTT.

The chain couples TRBV9 to TRBJ1-4; 7 nucleotides match TRBD1. V lost 2 bases, J lost 4 bases, and 5 bases stayed unmatched. Germline CDR1 is SGDLS and CDR2 is YYNGEE. The CDR3 has 15 residues. The CDR3 region is CASSVEQGFNEKLFF. The CDR3 DNA follows: TGTGCCAGCAGCGTCGAACAGGGGTTTAATGAAAAACTGTTTTTT. Full variable domain (missing parts from reference TRBV9 and TRBJ1-4): DSGVTQTPKHLITATGQRVTLRCSPRSGDLSVYWYQQSLDQGLQFLIQYYNGEERAKGNILERFSAQQFPDLHSELNLSSLELGDSALYFCASSVEQGFNEKLFFGSGTQLSVL.

This sequence joins TRBV7-9 and TRBJ2-5; possible D gene TRBD2, 6 bases. The CDR3 runs to 14 residues. V lost 3 bases to trimming and J lost 2 bases, with 10 bases between them. The germline CDR1 and CDR2 sequences are SEHNR and FQNEAQ (reference sequence). The CDR3 DNA is TGTGCCAGCAGCTTTGTTGCGGGGCAAGAGACCCAGTACTTC. Translating it yields CASSFVAGQETQYF.

V is TRBV27 and J is TRBJ2-5; D might be TRBD1 or TRBD2, each matching 5 bases. CDR3 length: 14 residues. Germline CDR1 reads MNHEY; CDR2 reads SMNVEV (reference sequence). Trimming left V 3 bases short and J 3 bases short, with 11 bases between. CDR3 protein: CASSLRGYKETQYF. DNA of the CDR3: TGTGCCAGCAGTTTGAGGGGCTATAAAGAGACCCAGTACTTC.

CDR3 in amino acids: CASSLGGSPVMPNYGYTF. Here the CDR3 DNA reads TGTGCCAGCAGCTTAGGGGGATCCCCCGTAATGCCTAACTATGGCTACACCTTC. The gene calls are TRBV7-9 and TRBJ1-2; D is ambiguous. V dropped 1 base and J dropped 0 bases, with 18 bases sitting between them. The CDR3 consists of 18 residues. CDR1 is SEHNR, CDR2 FQNEAQ, per germline (reference sequence).

The V and J genes are TRBV11-3 and TRBJ2-1; 13 bases map to TRBD2. Per the germline V gene, CDR1 is SGHNT and CDR2 is YENEEA. This CDR3 contains 19 residues. V dropped 1 base and J dropped 3; count of bases not matched to a gene: 9. This CDR3 is CASSLGGGRLAGGYNEQFF. For the CDR3, the DNA is TGTGCCAGCAGCTTAGGAGGTGGGCGACTAGCGGGAGGCTACAATGAGCAGTTCTTC.

J is TRBJ2-7 and V is TRBV6-5; no clear D. Trimming left V 0 bases short and J 2 bases short, with 8 bases between. This CDR3 is 14 amino acids long. CDR1 and CDR2 (germline): MNHEY, SVGAGI. CDR3 loop: CASSYSTPTYEQYF. DNA of the CDR3: TGTGCCAGCAGTTACTCGACGCCGACCTACGAGCAGTACTTC.

The V gene is TRBV12-5, the J gene TRBJ1-1; unclear D gene. V was shortened by 7 bases and J by 1 base, with 10 bases between the two germline ends. This CDR3 is built from 13 residues. Germline loops: CDR1 LGHNT, CDR2 FRNRAP. Written as DNA, the CDR3 is TGTGCTAGTGCCCGGAAGCCGAACACTGAAGCTTTCTTT. Residues: CASARKPNTEAFF.

The rearrangement links TRBV7-9 to TRBJ1-5; 7 positions agree with TRBD1. The germline gives CDR1 SEHNR, CDR2 FQNEAQ (reference sequence). V dropped 0 bases and J dropped 3; count of bases not matched to a gene: 5. The length of the CDR3 is 16 residues. CDR3 in amino acids: CASSLAGTEHNQPQHF. The CDR3 coding sequence is TGTGCCAGCAGCTTAGCTGGGACAGAACACAATCAGCCCCAGCATTTT.

Here the CDR3 reads CASSPGQNYEKLFF. The CDR3 DNA reads as TGTGCCAGCAGCCCAGGACAGAACTATGAAAAACTGTTTTTT. The chain has TRBV7-9 and TRBJ1-4; D might be TRBD1 (6 bases). This CDR3 spans 14 amino acids. Germline lookup yields CDR1 SEHNR and CDR2 FQNEAQ (reference sequence). Trimming took off 5 bases at V and 6 bases at J, with 13 bases between the two ends.

This chain joins TRBV7-2 and TRBJ2-7; D remains ambiguous. The germline V gene has CDR1 SGHTA and CDR2 FQGNSA. V was shortened by 2 bases and J by 6 bases, with 17 bases between the two germline ends. This CDR3 comprises 15 residues. The CDR3 DNA follows: TGTGCCAGCAGCTTAAGCGCAGTTTCGGGTAGCGAGCAGTACTTC. Its protein is CASSLSAVSGSEQYF.

V usage is TRBV5-1 and J usage is TRBJ2-1, with 9 bases identical to TRBD2. From germline, CDR1 is SGHRS and CDR2 YFSETQ. V dropped 0 bases and J dropped 8; count of bases not matched to a gene: 12. The CDR3 has 17 amino acids. In DNA, the CDR3 is TGCGCCAGCAGCTTGGAGCCCTGGACTAGCGATGGATATGAGCAGTTCTTC. The encoded protein is CASSLEPWTSDGYEQFF.

The rearrangement links TRBV4-1 to TRBJ2-3; D might be TRBD1 (5 bases). Germline assignment: CDR1 MGHRA and CDR2 YSYEKL. Trimming left V 1 base short and J 0 bases short, with 11 bases between. The length of the CDR3 is 16 residues. CDR3 in DNA: TGCGCCAGCAGCCAAGGGGGCAGACATAGCACAGATACGCAGTATTTT. Translating gives CASSQGGRHSTDTQYF.

A remark on this clone: It is unclear where the CDR3 begins or ends on the DNA, so no DNA is shown, and the CDR3 is as TCRdb lists it. The chain combines TRBV13 with TRBJ2-1. With termini counted, the CDR3 has 15 amino acids. In germline, CDR1 is PRHDT, CDR2 FYEKMQ (reference sequence). The CDR3: CASSLGVGGGTIRFF.

The chain links TRBV27 to TRBJ2-7; D not resolved. The V gene's germline CDR1 is MNHEY and CDR2 SMNVEV (reference sequence). This CDR3 has 14 amino acids. V was trimmed by 6 bases and J by 3 bases, leaving 15 bases between them. For the CDR3, the DNA is TGTGCCAGCAGCTCCCTAGAGGCAGGCTACGAGCAGTACTTC. Translated, it gives CASSSLEAGYEQYF.

The V and J genes are TRBV13 and TRBJ2-5; D unresolved. The J call is in doubt because the DNA end fits TRBJ2-7 better. This CDR3 has 12 amino acids. Germline lookup yields CDR1 PRHDT and CDR2 FYEKMQ (reference sequence). CDR3 amino acids: CASSRGRYEQYF. The CDR3 bases are TGTGCCAGCAGCCGAGGACGCTACGAGCAGTACTTC.

The rearrangement links TRBV29-1 to TRBJ2-3; 8 bases map to TRBD2. The CDR3 is 15 residues long. Germline V gives CDR1 SQVTM, CDR2 ANQGSEA. The junction had 9 bases not matched to a gene; V was cut back by 1 base and J by 6 bases. The CDR3 spells CSVEVLAGREDTQYF. In DNA, the CDR3 is TGCAGCGTTGAAGTGTTAGCGGGGAGGGAGGATACGCAGTATTTT.

This clone was seen once. The chain couples TRBV11-3 to TRBJ2-3; 8 bases agree with TRBD2. In germline, CDR1 is SGHNT, CDR2 YENEEA. Trimming at V came to 3 bases and at J to 6 bases, leaving 2 bases not matched to a gene. This CDR3 comprises 13 residues. DNA for the CDR3: TGTGCCAGCAGCTTTGAGCGGGGGGATACGCAGTATTTT. As protein: CASSFERGDTQYF. Combining the CDR3 with reference TRBV11-3 and TRBJ2-3 gives the whole variable domain EAGVVQSPRYKIIEKKQPVAFWCNPISGHNTLYWYLQNLGQGPELLIRYENEEAVDDSQLPKDRFSAERLKGVDSTLKIQPAELGDSAVYLCASSFERGDTQYFGPGTRLTVL.

The sample holds one count of this clone. This CDR3 is CASTLFLGGTDTQYF. The CDR3, as DNA: TGTGCCAGCACCCTCTTCTTGGGCGGCACAGATACGCAGTATTTT. This chain connects TRBV6-4 to TRBJ2-3; D gene ambiguous. The CDR3 extends over 15 amino acids. Trimming shortened V by 7 bases and J by 1 base, and 15 bases separated the two germline ends. The germline CDR1 and CDR2 sequences are MRHNA and SNTAGT.

This chain joins TRBV27 and TRBJ2-7, with D uncertain. Trimming pared 5 bases from V and 3 bases from J, leaving 14 bases between. Germline values: CDR1 MNHEY, CDR2 SMNVEV (reference sequence). The CDR3 sequence is 14 residues long. The CDR3, as DNA: TGTGCCAGCAGTCCCCTGGGAACGATCTACGAGCAGTACTTC. Translated, it gives CASSPLGTIYEQYF.

V is TRBV7-9 and J is TRBJ2-2; D is uncertain. This CDR3 spans 14 amino acids. V gave up 5 bases and J gave up 3 bases, with 10 bases separating them. Per germline, CDR1 SEHNR and CDR2 FQNEAQ (reference sequence). The CDR3 region has the DNA TGTGCCAGCAGCCCGTTGCAGGACACCGGGGAGCTGTTTTTT. Amino acid sequence: CASSPLQDTGELFF.

The DNA for the CDR3 is TGCGCCAGCAGTCACCGCTCCTACGAGCAGTACTTC. Residues: CASSHRSYEQYF. The chain recombines TRBV23-1 with TRBJ2-7; D remains ambiguous. TRBV23-1 is assigned to the ORF class and has an uncertain function. Trimming cost V 3 bases and J 0 bases, with 3 bases left between them. This CDR3 has 12 residues.

The DNA of the CDR3 is TGCGCCAGCAGCCCTGCACTAGGGTCCTACGAGCAGTACTTC. Amino acids: CASSPALGSYEQYF. The gene calls are TRBV4-1 and TRBJ2-7; perhaps TRBD2 as D (5 bases). The CDR3 runs 14 residues. With 4 bases removed from V and 1 base from J, the gap between germline ends came to 11 bases. CDR1 MGHRA and CDR2 YSYEKL come from the germline V gene.

The genes are TRBV30 and TRBJ2-1; TRBD2 aligns across 14 bases. Per the germline V gene, CDR1 is GTSNPN and CDR2 is SVGIG (reference sequence). The CDR3 contains 15 residues. V was clipped by 4 bases and J by 7 bases; unmatched bases: 6. Written as DNA, the CDR3 is TGTGCCTGGAACCCAGGGACTAGCGGGGGAAATGAGCAGTTCTTC. Protein sequence: CAWNPGTSGGNEQFF.

This clone appeared once. The CDR3 nucleotides are TGTGCCAGCTCACAGGGGACAGGCGTTGCGGAGGAGCAGTACTTC. Translation gives CASSQGTGVAEEQYF. The chain links TRBV18 to TRBJ2-7, with TRBD1 matching over 8 bases. This CDR3 region has 15 residues. Germline-derived CDR1 and CDR2 are KGHSH and LQKENI. V gave up 4 bases and J gave up 7 bases; unmatched junction bases: 12.

The J gene is TRBJ2-2, the V gene TRBV4-3; D might be TRBD1 (6 bases). The CDR3 length is 13 residues. The germline V gene has CDR1 LGHNA and CDR2 YSLEER. V lost 9 bases and J 6 bases, leaving 14 bases between the germline ends. CDR3 DNA sequence: TGCGCCAGAACAGGGTTGAGTCCCGGGGAGCTGTTTTTT. Amino acids: CARTGLSPGELFF.

This chain joins TRBV6-4 and TRBJ2-1; 10 nucleotides align to TRBD2. CDR3 length: 15 amino acids. V lost 4 bases and J lost 5; bases outside the gene matches: 5. In germline, CDR1 is MRHNA, CDR2 SNTAGT. As DNA, the CDR3 is TGTGCCAGCAGTGTAGCGGGAGGCCGGGACAATGAGCAGTTCTTC. Its protein is CASSVAGGRDNEQFF.

V usage is TRBV29-1 and J usage is TRBJ2-5, with D perhaps matching TRBD2 (6 bases). Trimming cost V 7 bases and J 4 bases, with 13 bases left between them. CDR3 size: 12 residues. CDR1 and CDR2 from the germline V gene are SQVTM and ANQGSEA. The CDR3 protein is CSAPGLAETQYF. CDR3 sequence (DNA): TGCAGCGCCCCGGGACTTGCAGAGACCCAGTACTTC.

V usage is TRBV7-9 and J usage is TRBJ2-1; a weak D match, TRBD1 (5 bases). V lost 3 bases to trimming and J lost 5 bases, with 14 bases between them. The CDR3 length is 15 residues. Germline-derived CDR1 and CDR2 are SEHNR and FQNEAQ (reference sequence). The CDR3 DNA reads as TGTGCCAGCAGCTTTACGCCAGGGCCAAACAATGAGCAGTTCTTC. It specifies CASSFTPGPNNEQFF.

This clone was detected only once. The rearrangement links TRBV2 to TRBJ2-5; D not resolved. Germline V gives CDR1 SNHLY, CDR2 FYNNEI. The CDR3 has 14 amino acids. The ends were cut back, 0 bases at V and 2 bases at J, with 7 bases in the middle. CDR3 in amino acids: CASSEAAQQETQYF. The CDR3 nucleotides read TGTGCCAGCAGTGAAGCGGCACAGCAAGAGACCCAGTACTTC.

This clone was seen just once. The chain carries TRBV5-8 and TRBJ1-5; D perhaps matches TRBD1 (6 bases). The V end lost 2 bases, the J end lost 7 bases, and 16 bases lay between the germline ends. The CDR3 contains 15 residues. Germline loops: CDR1 SGHTS, CDR2 YDEGEE. The CDR3 here is CASSFSPQGGQPQHF. The CDR3 nucleotides are TGTGCCAGCAGCTTCAGTCCACAGGGCGGGCAGCCCCAGCATTTT. Looking up the rest from reference TRBV5-8 and TRBJ1-5 gives the full variable domain: EAGVTQSPTHLIKTRGQQATLRCSPISGHTSVYWYQQALGLGLQFLLWYDEGEERNRGNFPPRFSGRQFPNYSSELNVNALELEDSALYLCASSFSPQGGQPQHFGDGTRLSIL.

DNA of the CDR3: TGTGCCAGCAGCTCGGGACTAGCGGGGTCAGAGACCCAGTACTTC. This sequence encodes CASSSGLAGSETQYF. V and J are TRBV7-6 and TRBJ2-5, with 13 bases fitting TRBD2. CDR1 and CDR2 from the germline V gene are SGHVS and FNYEAQ. Trimming cost V 4 bases and J 4 bases; bases outside gene matches: 3. The CDR3 has 15 residues.